Below are 27 T cell receptor beta chains sequenced from a single sample in a study of blood T cell repertoires in COVID-19. Sequenced by immunoSEQ multiplex PCR; TCRdb stores in-frame clones only, minus some. This sample has 300,000 or so clones, with approximately 90% found just once. The sequencing input was PBMCs or T cells enriched from blood (not recorded which). These receptors were obtained from a woman between 25 and 40 years old who had recovered from COVID-19.

The CDR3 DNA sequence: TGTGCCAGCAGTTTGAGACAGGGTACCAAAAACATTCAGTACTTC. Protein product: CASSLRQGTKNIQYF. The rearrangement joins TRBV27 to TRBJ2-4; 7 bases are a match to TRBD1. The CDR3 spans 15 residues. V gave up 3 bases and J gave up 2 bases; unmatched junction bases: 4. The germline CDR1 and CDR2 sequences are MNHEY and SMNVEV (reference sequence).

This clone has only a few counts. The chain employs TRBV25-1 and TRBJ1-4; 9 bases are a match to TRBD1. Germline CDR1 is MGHDK and CDR2 is SYGVNS. V shed 4 bases and J 7 bases; nucleotides not matched to a gene: 1. This CDR3 has 13 amino acids. The chain's CDR3 is CASSGTGVEKLFF. CDR3 nucleotide sequence: TGTGCCAGCAGTGGGACAGGGGTTGAAAAACTGTTTTTT.

The chain carries TRBV5-6 and TRBJ2-7; the match to TRBD2 covers 9 bases. This CDR3 spans 17 amino acids. Germline CDR1 SGHDT, CDR2 YYEEEE. J was trimmed by 0 bases and V by 4 bases; bases with no gene match: 11. CDR3: CASSLSLASGTSYEQYF. In DNA form, the CDR3 reads TGTGCCAGCAGCCTATCCTTGGCTAGCGGGACCTCCTACGAGCAGTACTTC.

This chain links TRBV6-2 or TRBV6-3 with TRBJ2-7; 7 bases match TRBD2. V lost 6 bases and J lost 6; bases outside the gene matches: 14. Germline loops: CDR1 MNHEY, CDR2 SVGEGT. The CDR3 runs to 15 residues. The DNA of the CDR3 is TGTGCCAGCAGCCCCCTCCCTGCGGGAGCGGGCGAGCAGTACTTC. Encoded protein: CASSPLPAGAGEQYF.

The chain uses TRBV4-3 and TRBJ1-3; D is ambiguous. Trimming shortened V by 0 bases and J by 5 bases, and 17 bases separated the two germline ends. This CDR3 is built from 17 residues. The germline V gene encodes CDR1 LGHNA and CDR2 YSLEER. CDR3 sequence reads: CASSQDMGSVERNTIYF. CDR3 coding DNA: TGCGCCAGCAGCCAAGATATGGGGAGTGTTGAGAGAAACACCATATATTTT.

The genes are TRBV30 and TRBJ1-1; perhaps TRBD1 as D (5 bases). Germline V CDR1 and CDR2: GTSNPN, SVGIG (reference sequence). CDR3 length: 13 amino acids. Trimming left V 4 bases short and J 1 base short, with 10 bases between. CDR3 sequence (DNA): TGTGCCTGGAAGAACAGGCGGAACACTGAAGCTTTCTTT. Translating it yields CAWKNRRNTEAFF.

The chain links TRBV11-2 to TRBJ2-1; 8 bases match TRBD2. This CDR3 comprises 16 residues. The junction had 9 bases not matched to a gene; V was cut back by 4 bases and J by 4 bases. Germline V gene lookup returns CDR1 SGHAT and CDR2 FQNNGV. CDR3 DNA: TGTGCCAGCAGCTACAATAGCGGGATAACGTACAATGAGCAGTTCTTC. Its protein product is CASSYNSGITYNEQFF.

The chain combines TRBV29-1 with TRBJ2-3; 13 nucleotides agree with TRBD2. J lost 6 bases, V lost 5 bases, and 5 bases had no gene match. The germline V gene encodes CDR1 SQVTM and CDR2 ANQGSEA. CDR3 length equals 14 residues. CDR3 nucleotides: TGCAGCGTTACTAGCGGGAGGGCGGGGGATACGCAGTATTTT. Protein: CSVTSGRAGDTQYF.

The rearrangement links TRBV19 to TRBJ1-5, with a possible D match to TRBD1 (5 bases). From germline, CDR1 is LNHDA and CDR2 SQIVND (reference sequence). The V end lost 4 bases, the J end lost 5 bases, and 21 bases lay between the germline ends. The CDR3 spans 17 residues. The CDR3 region is CASSNTPSGGADQPQHF. In nucleotides, the CDR3 is TGTGCCAGTAGTAACACTCCCTCGGGAGGGGCGGATCAGCCCCAGCATTTT.

V usage is TRBV28 and J usage is TRBJ1-6, with 7 nucleotides matching TRBD1. The CDR3 loop spans 12 amino acids. V shed 11 bases and J 9 bases; nucleotides not matched to a gene: 7. The germline gives CDR1 MDHEN, CDR2 SYDVKM. CDR3 sequence (DNA): TGTGCCTCCTCAGGGGGAGCTTCACCCCTCCACTTT. It encodes CASSGGASPLHF.

The chain links TRBV28 to TRBJ2-1; 12 bases match TRBD1. V gave up 7 bases and J gave up 7 bases; unmatched junction bases: 17. Germline V lookup: CDR1 MDHEN, CDR2 SYDVKM. The CDR3 has 18 amino acids. The CDR3 sequence: CASTKTLGTGGPTNEQFF. In nucleotides, the CDR3 is TGTGCCAGCACCAAAACCTTAGGGACAGGGGGCCCCACGAATGAGCAGTTCTTC.

The chain combines TRBV18 with TRBJ2-3; 11 nucleotides match TRBD2. V lost 5 bases, J lost 5 bases, and 15 bases stayed unmatched. The CDR3 is 18 amino acids. From germline, CDR1 is KGHSH and CDR2 LQKENI. The CDR3 nucleotides read TGTGCCAGCTCATTCCAGGGAGTCCGGCTAGCGGGAGGAGATACGCAGTATTTT. It specifies CASSFQGVRLAGGDTQYF.

The chain links TRBV10-3 to TRBJ2-6, with TRBD1 matching 8 bases. This CDR3 comprises 15 residues. Germline CDR1 and CDR2: ENHRY and SYGVKD. V was clipped by 5 bases and J by 2 bases; unmatched bases: 2. CDR3 DNA: TGTGCCATCAGTTCACAGGGGGCTGGGGCCAACGTCCTGACTTTC. Its translation: CAISSQGAGANVLTF.

This rearrangement joins TRBV30 to TRBJ2-4; D not resolved. Germline CDR1 and CDR2: GTSNPN and SVGIG (reference sequence). The CDR3 consists of 12 residues. CDR3 sequence (DNA): TGTGCAGTAGAGCTAGCCAAAAACATTCAGTACTTC. Encoded protein: CAVELAKNIQYF.

The chain has TRBV18 and TRBJ2-7, with D possibly TRBD2 on 5 matching bases. The CDR3 totals 13 residues. V lost 6 bases and J lost 3, with 12 bases in between. Germline CDR1 is KGHSH and CDR2 is LQKENI. CDR3 amino acids: CASSPAEGYEQYF. The DNA of the CDR3 is TGTGCCAGCTCCCCCGCCGAGGGCTACGAGCAGTACTTC.

This clone was recorded a few times. The chain uses TRBV19 and TRBJ1-5, with 7 nucleotides matching TRBD1. Germline values: CDR1 LNHDA, CDR2 SQIVND (reference sequence). The J segment lost 2 bases and the V segment lost 8 bases, leaving 9 bases of the junction unmatched. The CDR3 spans 15 residues. CDR3 sequence: CASDSQGIGNQPQHF. CDR3 sequence (DNA): TGTGCCAGTGATTCACAGGGGATTGGCAATCAGCCCCAGCATTTT.

V gene TRBV7-8 combines with J gene TRBJ1-1; 7 nucleotides align to TRBD1. Losses at the gene ends were 5 bases for V and 10 bases for J; bases not matched to a gene: 19. The CDR3 loop spans 16 amino acids. CDR1 and CDR2 (germline): SGHVS, FQNEAQ. DNA of the CDR3: TGTGCCAGCAGCCCAAGGTCAAGGGGGCACTCAATGGGAGCTTTCTTT. Encoded protein: CASSPRSRGHSMGAFF. Drawing the rest from reference TRBV7-8 and TRBJ1-1, the complete variable domain is GAGVSQSPRYKVAKRGQDVALRCDPISGHVSLFWYQQALGQGPEFLTYFQNEAQLDKSGLPSDRFFAERPEGSVSTLKIQRTQQEDSAVYLCASSPRSRGHSMGAFFGQGTRLTVV.

The chain combines TRBV2 with TRBJ2-3, with 12 bases fitting TRBD2. The V segment lost 6 bases and the J segment 1 base; nucleotides outside the gene matches: 5. Looked up from germline, CDR1 is SNHLY and CDR2 is FYNNEI. This CDR3 is built from 16 residues. The CDR3 DNA reads as TGTGCCAGCAGCCGACTAGCGGGAGCGGGCACAGATACGCAGTATTTT. This gives the protein CASSRLAGAGTDTQYF.

CDR3 DNA sequence: TGTGCCAGCAACCTTGGGGGGACTAGCGGGACCTACGAGCAGTACTTC. This gives the protein CASNLGGTSGTYEQYF. The chain combines TRBV28 with TRBJ2-7; 13 bases are shared with TRBD2. CDR3 length: 16 amino acids. After removal of 7 bases from V and 2 bases from J, the junction contained 8 bases not matched to a gene. CDR1 and CDR2 (germline): MDHEN, SYDVKM.

V and J are TRBV11-2 and TRBJ2-1; 7 nucleotides line up with TRBD2. Looked up from germline, CDR1 is SGHAT and CDR2 is FQNNGV. The CDR3 sequence is 17 residues long. V was clipped by 5 bases and J by 6 bases; unmatched bases: 16. In DNA form, the CDR3 reads TGTGCCAGCAGCACTCACGGGACTACCCCCATCGGCAATGAGCAGTTCTTC. This sequence encodes CASSTHGTTPIGNEQFF.

J is TRBJ2-1 and V is TRBV27, with TRBD2 identical over 10 bases. Losses at the gene ends were 8 bases for V and 9 bases for J; bases not matched to a gene: 16. This CDR3 is built from 16 residues. Germline V CDR1 and CDR2: MNHEY, SMNVEV (reference sequence). Here the CDR3 reads CASCKDTGTSVVEQFF. The CDR3 DNA reads as TGTGCCAGCTGTAAAGATACCGGGACTAGCGTCGTTGAGCAGTTCTTC.

This chain joins TRBV25-1 and TRBJ1-3, with 8 bases identical to TRBD1. Germline loops: CDR1 MGHDK, CDR2 SYGVNS. The CDR3 totals 18 residues. V trimming: 3 bases; J trimming: 0 bases; junction bases outside the gene matches: 10. CDR3 amino acids: CASSDWTGNSVSGNTIYF. The CDR3 DNA follows: TGTGCCAGCAGTGATTGGACAGGGAACTCGGTCTCTGGAAACACCATATATTTT.

The chain is built from TRBV7-9 and TRBJ1-4; possible D gene TRBD1, 5 bases. V lost 7 bases, J lost 7 bases, and 13 bases lay in between. CDR3 length equals 13 residues. CDR1 SEHNR and CDR2 FQNEAQ come from the germline V gene (reference sequence). The CDR3 protein is CASNRDFGEKLFF. The DNA of the CDR3 is TGTGCCAGCAATAGGGACTTTGGTGAAAAACTGTTTTTT.

The chain recombines TRBV7-8 with TRBJ2-6, with D perhaps TRBD2 (6 bases). Trimming left V 5 bases short and J 3 bases short, with 8 bases between. The V gene's germline CDR1 is SGHVS and CDR2 FQNEAQ. The CDR3 is made up of 14 amino acids. Written as DNA, the CDR3 is TGTGCCAGCAGCCGGGAGTTTGGGGCCAACGTCCTGACTTTC. Its protein is CASSREFGANVLTF.

J is TRBJ2-7 and V is TRBV19, with TRBD1 matching 8 bases. Germline CDR1 reads LNHDA; CDR2 reads SQIVND (reference sequence). Germline trimming cut 3 bases from V and 4 bases from J; bases unmatched to any gene: 8. The CDR3 consists of 15 residues. DNA for the CDR3: TGTGCCAGTAGTATTCAGGACAGGGCCGTGTACGAGCAGTACTTC. This translates into CASSIQDRAVYEQYF. Looking up the rest from reference TRBV19 and TRBJ2-7 gives the full variable domain: DGGITQSPKYLFRKEGQNVTLSCEQNLNHDAMYWYRQDPGQGLRLIYYSQIVNDFQKGDIAEGYSVSREKKESFPLTVTSAQKNPTAFYLCASSIQDRAVYEQYFGPGTRLTVT.

The V call is TRBV9, the J call TRBJ2-6, with 8 bases lining up with TRBD1. CDR3 length equals 17 residues. The V gene's germline CDR1 is SGDLS and CDR2 YYNGEE. V was pared by 2 bases and J by 0 bases, with 4 bases of the junction left unmatched. DNA of the CDR3: TGTGCCAGCAGCGTCGACAGGGGCCTCTCTGGGGCCAACGTCCTGACTTTC. Amino acids: CASSVDRGLSGANVLTF.

This clone showed up just once. The chain combines TRBV28 with TRBJ1-4; D is unresolved. There are 11 residues in the CDR3. Trimming stripped 6 bases from V and 6 bases from J, with 5 bases between. CDR1 is MDHEN and CDR2 is SYDVKM in the germline V gene. The CDR3: CASRRDEKLFF. CDR3 bases: TGTGCCAGCAGGCGGGATGAAAAACTGTTTTTT.